This TCR beta chain stems from a study of cytomegalovirus exposure and HLA in healthy donors. Overall study context: The same platform was used for the 120 validation repertoires and the 600 to 700 first-cohort repertoires, a later analysis reported.

This clone has just a few counts. Its specificity is unknown. Generated by immunoSEQ multiplex PCR, the TCRdb table keeps only in-frame clones and is missing some. The sample yields fewer than 250,000 clones, about 87% seen once. Study results and limitations: Generally TCR sequences proved uncommon, though certain public TCRs appeared in numerous donors. A later analysis found first-cohort TCR clusters tended to co-occur in the 90 to 150 validation repertoires. According to the study, 150 to 200 TCR beta chains were cytomegalovirus-associated.

Sequencing was carried out using PBMCs. The source is a man aged 18 to 29 in good health and CMV-seronegative.

The CDR3 bases are TGTGCCAGCAGTGCCAGGGGACAATATCGCGAGCAGTACTTC. Translating gives CASSARGQYREQYF. The chain employs TRBV25-1 and TRBJ2-7, with D perhaps matching TRBD1 (6 bases). Trimming cost V 4 bases and J 6 bases, with 16 bases left between them. CDR1 MGHDK and CDR2 SYGVNS come from the germline V gene. The CDR3 runs 14 residues.